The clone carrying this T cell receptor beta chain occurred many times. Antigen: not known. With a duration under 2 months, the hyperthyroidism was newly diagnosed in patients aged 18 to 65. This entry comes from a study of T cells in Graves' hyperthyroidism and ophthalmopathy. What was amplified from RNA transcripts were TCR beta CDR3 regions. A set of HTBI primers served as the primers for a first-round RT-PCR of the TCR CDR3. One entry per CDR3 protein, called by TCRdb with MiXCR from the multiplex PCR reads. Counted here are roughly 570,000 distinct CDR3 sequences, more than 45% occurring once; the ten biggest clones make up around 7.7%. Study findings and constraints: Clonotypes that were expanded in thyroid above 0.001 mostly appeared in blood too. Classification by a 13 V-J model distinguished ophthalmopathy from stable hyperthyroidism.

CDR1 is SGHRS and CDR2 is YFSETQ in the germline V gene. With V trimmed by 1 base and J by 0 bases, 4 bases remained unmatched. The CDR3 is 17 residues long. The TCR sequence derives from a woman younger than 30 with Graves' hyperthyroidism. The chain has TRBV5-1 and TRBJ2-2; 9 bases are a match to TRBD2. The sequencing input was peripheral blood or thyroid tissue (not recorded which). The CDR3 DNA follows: TGCGCCAGCAGCTTGCGCGCGGGAGGGACGAACACCGGGGAGCTGTTTTTT. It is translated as CASSLRAGGTNTGELFF.